This T cell receptor beta chain was profiled in a study of regulatory T cells in long-lasting Graves disease. The time point was: newly diagnosed GD, antithyroid drugs for less than 3 months. After RNA was extracted from PBMCs, the TCR library was made from it. It was an endocrinology department in Xi'an, China, that provided the patients. Germline lookup yields CDR1 MNHGY and CDR2 SVAAGI. The CDR3 totals 13 residues. Trimming left V 3 bases short and J 7 bases short, with 10 bases between. Through Arm-PCR of CDR3 regions and iRepertoire HTBI primers, TCR beta libraries were built. TCRdb redid the calling of the multiplex PCR reads with MiXCR, one entry per CDR3 protein. The table has roughly 440,000 distinct CDR3 sequences, roughly 17% seen once. Points from the study as a whole: Those with persistent disease had in common more public clonotypes (roughly 3,000) than new patients (roughly 930).

This clonotype was observed a few times. What it binds is not known. The sample was also linked to a second study, of T cells in Graves' hyperthyroidism and ophthalmopathy. Per that paper: Participants, patients aged 18 to 65, had newly diagnosed hyperthyroidism with a duration under 2 months. Ophthalmopathy cases were set apart from stable hyperthyroidism by a 13 V-J model.

This chain uses TRBV6-9 with TRBJ1-5, with D possibly TRBD1 on 5 matching bases. The starting material was peripheral blood mononuclear cells (PBMCs), obtained at new diagnosis, from a patient treated with antithyroid drugs. The clonotype comes from a woman aged 18-29 years with Graves disease. The CDR3: CASSYSPGQPQHF. In nucleotides, the CDR3 is TGTGCCAGCAGTTACTCTCCAGGGCAGCCCCAGCATTTT.